One sample yielded the 2 T cell receptor beta chains listed below, sequenced in a study of blood T cell repertoires in COVID-19. Only in-frame clones appear in the TCRdb table, and some are missing; sequencing was by immunoSEQ multiplex PCR. The table lists over 120,000 clones, 80% to 90% of them singletons. The specimen sequenced was peripheral blood. The receptors shown here come from a man over 45 who had recovered from COVID-19.

V is TRBV6-2 or TRBV6-3 and J is TRBJ2-7, with 12 nucleotides matching TRBD1. Germline values: CDR1 MNHEY, CDR2 SVGEGT. V gave up 4 bases and J gave up 5 bases; unmatched junction bases: 6. The CDR3 runs 15 residues. The CDR3 DNA reads as TGTGCCAGCAGTTCATACGGGACAGGGGGCGACGAGCAGTACTTC. Translated, it gives CASSSYGTGGDEQYF.

This chain joins TRBV6-2 or TRBV6-3 and TRBJ2-7; TRBD2 is a possible D gene (6 bases). Trimming left V 0 bases short and J 0 bases short, with 12 bases between. The CDR3 runs 16 residues. CDR1 and CDR2 from the germline V gene are MNHEY and SVGEGT. In DNA form, the CDR3 reads TGTGCCAGCAGTTACTCTATTGGGACTCCCTCCTACGAGCAGTACTTC. This sequence encodes CASSYSIGTPSYEQYF.